The following is a T cell receptor (beta chain) sequence with its context. No antigen is known for it. The sample originates from a study of CD8 T cells in ankylosing spondylitis. MiXCR was run by TCRdb on the 5' RACE reads, yielding one entry per CDR3 protein. In the table there are about 400,000 distinct CDR3 sequences, 20% of which are singletons. This CDR3 is 14 amino acids long. Findings and limits, study-wide: Characteristic of ankylosing spondylitis blood, it appeared, was a TCR beta motif comprising eight highly homologous variants.

The specimen was blood, either unsorted or a sorted T cell fraction (not recorded which). J is TRBJ2-7 and V is TRBV21-1; TRBD1 is the table's D call, not checked against the DNA. TRBV21-1 is labeled a pseudogene. This receptor was obtained from a male donor with ankylosing spondylitis or in good health (not recorded which). CDR3 region: CAICSGILNNEQYF. As DNA, the CDR3 is TGTGCCATCTGCTCCGGGATTCTCAACAACGAGCAGTACTTC.